This passage covers 26 T cell receptor beta chains from one sample sequenced in a study of cytomegalovirus exposure and HLA in healthy donors. PCR primers comprised 60 Vbeta and 13 Jbeta primers. Assay used: immunoSEQ multiplex PCR; TCRdb lists only in-frame clones, some missing. The repertoire consists of about 180,000 clones, with more than 70% occurring once and the leading ten covering around 0.41%. Sequenced sample: PBMCs. The receptors derive from a boy between 2 and 15 years old in good health and CMV-seronegative.

The rearrangement links TRBV19 to TRBJ1-5; TRBD1 is a possible D gene (6 bases). CDR1 and CDR2 (germline): LNHDA, SQIVND (reference sequence). Trimming shortened V by 7 bases and J by 3 bases, and 13 bases separated the two germline ends. The length of the CDR3 is 14 residues. The CDR3 DNA reads TGTGCCAGTACCCAAGGACAGACCAATCAGCCCCAGCATTTT. It yields the protein CASTQGQTNQPQHF.

The chain is built from TRBV30 and TRBJ1-1; D is unclear. Trimming shortened V by 4 bases and J by 2 bases, and 8 bases separated the two germline ends. The CDR3 spans 12 residues. Germline values: CDR1 GTSNPN, CDR2 SVGIG (reference sequence). The CDR3 protein is CAWKKRNTEAFF. The CDR3 DNA sequence: TGTGCCTGGAAAAAGCGTAACACTGAAGCTTTCTTT.

The chain links TRBV5-6 to TRBJ2-5, with a weak D call TRBD2 (6 bases). V lost 2 bases and J lost 5, with 16 bases in between. CDR3 length equals 15 residues. The germline CDR1 and CDR2 sequences are SGHDT and YYEEEE. The chain's CDR3 is CASSLVAVGGETQYF. The CDR3 DNA reads as TGTGCCAGCAGCTTAGTAGCGGTTGGGGGGGAGACCCAGTACTTC.

The chain joins TRBV4-1 to TRBJ2-7, with TRBD1 identical over 10 bases. The CDR3 covers 18 residues. The germline V gene encodes CDR1 MGHRA and CDR2 YSYEKL. J gave up 0 bases and V 5 bases, and 13 bases lay outside the gene matches. The CDR3 region is CASSIGITGTGVSYEQYF. DNA of the CDR3: TGCGCCAGCAGCATAGGAATTACCGGGACAGGGGTCTCCTACGAGCAGTACTTC.

The rearrangement links TRBV5-4 to TRBJ1-2; tentatively, D is TRBD1 (5 bases). V lost 5 bases, J lost 6 bases, and 14 bases lay in between. The CDR3 loop spans 13 amino acids. Germline V gene sequence: CDR1 SGHNT, CDR2 YYREEE (reference sequence). CDR3 amino acids: CASRTGRGNGYTF. DNA for the CDR3: TGTGCCAGCAGGACCGGACGGGGGAATGGCTACACCTTC.

The chain joins TRBV2 to TRBJ2-6, with D possibly TRBD1 on 7 matching bases. V lost 3 bases and J 6 bases, leaving 21 bases between the germline ends. CDR1 SNHLY and CDR2 FYNNEI come from the germline V gene. This CDR3 contains 18 residues. The CDR3 reads CASSDERAGGVQANVLTF. The CDR3 DNA follows: TGTGCCAGCAGTGATGAGCGGGCAGGGGGAGTCCAGGCCAACGTCCTGACTTTC. Looking up the rest from reference TRBV2 and TRBJ2-6 gives the full variable domain: EPEVTQTPSHQVTQMGQEVILRCVPISNHLYFYWYRQILGQKVEFLVSFYNNEISEKSEIFDDQFSVERPDGSNFTLKIRSTKLEDSAMYFCASSDERAGGVQANVLTFGAGSRLTVL.

This clone was counted once. The chain uses TRBV13 and TRBJ2-7, with TRBD2 matching 7 bases. The trim removed 4 bases at V and 4 bases at J, leaving 10 bases unmatched. This CDR3 region has 15 residues. CDR1 and CDR2 (germline): PRHDT, FYEKMQ (reference sequence). The CDR3 loop is CASSSKRGPFYEQYF. Here the CDR3 DNA reads TGTGCCAGCAGCTCGAAGCGGGGACCTTTTTACGAGCAGTACTTC.

The chain joins TRBV27 to TRBJ1-5, with D possibly being TRBD1 (5 bases). From germline, CDR1 is MNHEY and CDR2 SMNVEV (reference sequence). This CDR3 contains 16 residues. V shed 0 bases and J shed 6 bases, with 15 bases lying between them. The CDR3: CASSLSSAGGGQPQHF. In DNA, the CDR3 is TGTGCCAGCAGTTTATCGTCAGCGGGGGGTGGTCAGCCCCAGCATTTT.

The chain recombines TRBV5-1 with TRBJ2-7; D ambiguous. V was clipped by 1 base and J by 3 bases, with 11 bases between them. The CDR3 loop spans 14 amino acids. Germline loops: CDR1 SGHRS, CDR2 YFSETQ. Here the CDR3 DNA reads TGCGCCAGCAGCTTGTTTGGCCCGGGCTACGAGCAGTACTTC. Translated: CASSLFGPGYEQYF.

This chain joins TRBV6-1 and TRBJ1-4; 9 nucleotides align to TRBD1. The CDR3 length is 15 residues. V trimming: 3 bases; J trimming: 6 bases; junction bases outside the gene matches: 5. From germline, CDR1 is MNHNS and CDR2 SASEGT. The CDR3 DNA is TGTGCCAGCAGTGAGCCGGGACAGGGAGATGAAAAACTGTTTTTT. The encoded protein is CASSEPGQGDEKLFF.

The chain uses TRBV7-8 and TRBJ2-7, with a weak D call TRBD2 (6 bases). V was shortened by 5 bases and J by 2 bases, with 16 bases between the two germline ends. CDR3 length equals 15 residues. Germline V gives CDR1 SGHVS, CDR2 FQNEAQ. CDR3 sequence: CASSETRRGAYEQYF. CDR3 DNA: TGTGCCAGCAGCGAGACCCGGAGGGGCGCCTACGAGCAGTACTTC.

The rearrangement uses TRBV4-1 and TRBJ1-5, with D uncertain. The CDR3 spans 13 residues. The germline V gene has CDR1 MGHRA and CDR2 YSYEKL. The V and J ends lost 2 bases and 9 bases respectively, with 11 bases between them. The CDR3 protein is CASSQLRERPQHF. CDR3 nucleotide sequence: TGCGCCAGCAGCCAACTCCGCGAAAGGCCCCAGCATTTT.

This chain links TRBV2 with TRBJ2-1; D ambiguous. Germline values: CDR1 SNHLY, CDR2 FYNNEI. The CDR3 is 13 amino acids. V shed 7 bases and J shed 4 bases, with 11 bases lying between them. CDR3 sequence: CASTRRSYNEQFF. The CDR3 DNA follows: TGTGCCAGCACTAGACGGTCTTACAATGAGCAGTTCTTC. The full variable domain, with the rest looked up from reference TRBV2 and TRBJ2-1, is EPEVTQTPSHQVTQMGQEVILRCVPISNHLYFYWYRQILGQKVEFLVSFYNNEISEKSEIFDDQFSVERPDGSNFTLKIRSTKLEDSAMYFCASTRRSYNEQFFGPGTRLTVL.

The chain links TRBV7-8 to TRBJ2-7; possible D gene TRBD2, 6 bases. This CDR3 contains 16 residues. Germline CDR1 SGHVS, CDR2 FQNEAQ. Trimming cost V 1 base and J 2 bases, with 15 bases left between them. The CDR3, as DNA: TGTGCCAGCAGCTTAGAAAGGTTCCCGGGGGCCTACGAGCAGTACTTC. Translating gives CASSLERFPGAYEQYF.

This rearrangement joins TRBV28 to TRBJ2-2; D unresolved. In germline, CDR1 is MDHEN, CDR2 SYDVKM. This CDR3 is built from 13 residues. V was cut by 11 bases and J by 4 bases, with 14 bases left in between. The CDR3 here is CASQSEATGELFF. CDR3 DNA sequence: TGTGCCTCCCAGTCTGAGGCCACCGGGGAGCTGTTTTTT. Full variable domain (remainder filled in from reference TRBV28 and TRBJ2-2): DVKVTQSSRYLVKRTGEKVFLECVQDMDHENMFWYRQDPGLGLRLIYFSYDVKMKEKGDIPEGYSVSREKKERFSLILESASTNQTSMYLCASQSEATGELFFGEGSRLTVL.

The V call is TRBV5-1, the J call TRBJ2-7; the match to TRBD2 covers 15 bases. The CDR3 sequence is 13 residues long. Germline V gene data show CDR1 as SGHRS and CDR2 as YFSETQ. V was clipped by 5 bases and J by 7 bases; unmatched bases: 1. The CDR3 nucleotides are TGCGCCAGCAGGGGGACTAGCGGGGGGGAGCAGTACTTC. Amino acid sequence: CASRGTSGGEQYF. Combining the CDR3 with reference TRBV5-1 and TRBJ2-7 gives the whole variable domain KAGVTQTPRYLIKTRGQQVTLSCSPISGHRSVSWYQQTPGQGLQFLFEYFSETQRNKGNFPGRFSGRQFSNSRSEMNVSTLELGDSALYLCASRGTSGGEQYFGPGTRLTVT.

A few counts support this clone. This chain joins TRBV5-6 and TRBJ2-1; 11 bases fit TRBD1. The length of the CDR3 is 14 residues. The germline V gene has CDR1 SGHDT and CDR2 YYEEEE. Trimming at V came to 5 bases and at J to 7 bases, leaving 5 bases not matched to a gene. The CDR3 DNA sequence: TGTGCCAGCAGTCGTGGGACAGGGGGAAATGAGCAGTTCTTC. Its protein is CASSRGTGGNEQFF.

The gene calls are TRBV28 and TRBJ1-5; D ambiguous. The CDR3 spans 12 residues. The germline V and J ends were trimmed by 4 bases and 4 bases, with 5 bases remaining between them. The germline V gene has CDR1 MDHEN and CDR2 SYDVKM. The CDR3: CASSSLNQPQHF. The CDR3 region has the DNA TGTGCCAGCAGTTCCTTAAATCAGCCCCAGCATTTT.

The rearrangement links TRBV7-2 to TRBJ1-5; TRBD1 might be the D (5 bases). CDR3 length equals 12 residues. The germline V and J ends were trimmed by 4 bases and 6 bases, with 7 bases remaining between them. Germline V gene lookup returns CDR1 SGHTA and CDR2 FQGNSA. The CDR3 nucleotides read TGTGCCAGCAGCTCCCAGGGTCAGCCCCAGCATTTT. This translates into CASSSQGQPQHF.

The V call is TRBV12-5, the J call TRBJ1-1, with D possibly matching TRBD1 (5 bases). CDR3 size: 13 residues. Germline V lookup: CDR1 LGHNT, CDR2 FRNRAP. The ends were cut back, 7 bases at V and 3 bases at J, with 12 bases in the middle. The CDR3 DNA sequence: TGTGCTAGTGAATCAGGGTTGGACACTGAAGCTTTCTTT. It yields the protein CASESGLDTEAFF.

This chain links TRBV19 with TRBJ2-3, with 13 bases aligning to TRBD2. CDR3 size: 16 residues. Trimming cost V 6 bases and J 5 bases; bases outside gene matches: 8. Germline loops: CDR1 LNHDA, CDR2 SQIVND (reference sequence). As DNA, the CDR3 is TGTGCCAGTAGCCCACTAGCGGGAGGGCCCGGAGATACGCAGTATTTT. This gives the protein CASSPLAGGPGDTQYF.

The chain couples TRBV14 to TRBJ1-2; a possible D gene is TRBD1 (6 bases). This CDR3 has 13 amino acids. Germline assignment: CDR1 SGHDN and CDR2 FVKESK. The germline V and J ends were trimmed by 0 bases and 5 bases, with 7 bases remaining between them. DNA for the CDR3: TGTGCCAGCAGCCAAGACCAGGGGTATGGCTACACCTTC. Translation gives CASSQDQGYGYTF.

V usage is TRBV7-3 and J usage is TRBJ1-2, with 7 positions matching TRBD1. V lost 2 bases to trimming and J lost 4 bases; unmatched junction nucleotides: 10. The CDR3 length is 16 residues. CDR1 SGHTA and CDR2 FQGTGA come from the germline V gene. CDR3 residues: CASSLSGRGAFYGYTF. In nucleotides, the CDR3 is TGTGCCAGCAGCTTATCCGGCAGGGGGGCGTTCTATGGCTACACCTTC.

This sequence joins TRBV7-9 and TRBJ2-7, with D possibly TRBD2 on 6 matching bases. The V gene's germline CDR1 is SEHNR and CDR2 FQNEAQ (reference sequence). CDR3 size: 15 residues. The germline V and J ends were trimmed by 5 bases and 4 bases, with 18 bases remaining between them. The CDR3 region is CASSPPGLSGYEQYF. The CDR3 nucleotides read TGTGCCAGCAGCCCCCCGGGACTCTCCGGGTACGAGCAGTACTTC.

This rearrangement joins TRBV4-2 to TRBJ2-3, with D unclear. V lost 0 bases and J lost 1, with 11 bases in between. Germline lookup yields CDR1 LGHNA and CDR2 YNFKEQ. The CDR3 is 16 amino acids. CDR3 sequence reads: CASSQDERYRTDTQYF. Written as DNA, the CDR3 is TGTGCCAGCAGCCAAGATGAACGGTACCGCACAGATACGCAGTATTTT.

The CDR3 DNA reads as TGTGCCATCAGGGATTTAGCGGGACACAATGAGCAGTTCTTC. Amino acid sequence: CAIRDLAGHNEQFF. V and J are TRBV10-3 and TRBJ2-1; 8 nucleotides match TRBD2. The CDR3 extends over 14 amino acids. The germline V gene has CDR1 ENHRY and CDR2 SYGVKD. V was clipped by 6 bases and J by 5 bases; unmatched bases: 6.